The 17 T cell receptor beta chains below were found in one sample sequenced in a study of blood T cell repertoires in COVID-19. TCRdb's table, derived via immunoSEQ multiplex PCR, lists solely in-frame clones and lacks some. The sample holds just over 250,000 clones, more than 85% seen once. The specimen was peripheral blood. The origin of the receptors is a person under 35 with COVID-19, enrolled during active disease.

This clone was counted a single time. The CDR3 is CASSVVTSGRADEQFF. As DNA, the CDR3 is TGTGCCAGCAGCGTTGTGACTAGCGGGAGAGCGGATGAGCAGTTCTTC. The rearrangement uses TRBV13 and TRBJ2-1, with TRBD2 matching 12 bases. The junction had 10 bases not matched to a gene; V was cut back by 5 bases and J by 8 bases. The CDR3 loop spans 16 amino acids. CDR1 is PRHDT and CDR2 is FYEKMQ in the germline V gene (reference sequence). The complete variable domain, with remaining parts taken from reference TRBV13 and TRBJ2-1, reads AAGVIQSPRHLIKEKRETATLKCYPIPRHDTVYWYQQGPGQDPQFLISFYEKMQSDKGSIPDRFSAQQFSDYHSELNMSSLELGDSALYFCASSVVTSGRADEQFFGPGTRLTVL.

Turning to this clone: One end of the junction does not line up with germline, which may come from a read error. J is TRBJ2-7 and V is TRBV7-9, with 9 bases matching TRBD2. This CDR3 is built from 14 residues. Germline V gives CDR1 SEHNR, CDR2 FQNEAQ (reference sequence). The CDR3 nucleotides read TGTGCCAGCAGCCCTACTAGCGGGTCCTACGAGCAGTGCTTC. It yields the protein CASSPTSGSYEQCF.

V and J are TRBV11-2 and TRBJ2-7; 9 bases match TRBD1. Germline V gene lookup returns CDR1 SGHAT and CDR2 FQNNGV. The CDR3 covers 16 residues. With 6 bases clipped from V and 0 bases from J, the junction kept 9 bases outside the gene matches. The DNA for the CDR3 is TGTGCCAGCAGACCCCCTCCGGGACAGGGCTCCTACGAGCAGTACTTC. Translation: CASRPPPGQGSYEQYF.

The chain joins TRBV12-5 to TRBJ2-1; 8 bases fit TRBD2. CDR1 and CDR2 from the germline V gene are LGHNT and FRNRAP. CDR3 length: 16 residues. J gave up 1 base and V 8 bases, and 10 bases lay outside the gene matches. The CDR3 nucleotides read TGTGCTAGTACTTTCTGGGTAGCGGGGTCCTACAATGAGCAGTTCTTC. As protein: CASTFWVAGSYNEQFF.

The chain combines TRBV24-1 with TRBJ2-1; TRBD1 matches at 7 bases. The CDR3 length is 15 residues. Germline V gene lookup returns CDR1 KGHDR and CDR2 SFDVKD. Trimming removed 4 bases from V and 13 bases from J; junction bases left unmatched: 15. CDR3 residues: CATSDPGTASNGQFF. In nucleotides, the CDR3 is TGTGCCACCAGTGACCCCGGGACAGCCTCAAACGGTCAGTTCTTC.

The chain uses TRBV5-3 and TRBJ2-7; 11 bases line up with TRBD1. TRBV5-3 carries the ORF label, with uncertain function. This CDR3 comprises 16 residues. V gave up 2 bases and J gave up 5 bases; unmatched junction bases: 9. The CDR3 DNA follows: TGTGCCAGAAGCTTCGGGATTGGGACAGGGGGAAACGAGCAGTACTTC. Translation gives CARSFGIGTGGNEQYF.

The rearrangement joins TRBV3-1 (or the pseudogene TRBV3-2) to TRBJ1-2; 7 nucleotides line up with TRBD1. Germline values: CDR1 LGHDT, CDR2 YNNKEL (reference sequence). J was trimmed by 5 bases and V by 0 bases; bases with no gene match: 3. CDR3 length: 14 amino acids. CDR3 amino acids: CASSQEDRPYGYTF. In nucleotides, the CDR3 is TGTGCCAGCAGCCAAGAGGACAGGCCTTATGGCTACACCTTC.

The rearrangement links TRBV27 to TRBJ1-6; unclear D gene. Germline CDR1 reads MNHEY; CDR2 reads SMNVEV (reference sequence). The V gene lost 3 bases and the J gene lost 10 bases, with 13 bases spanning the gap. The CDR3 is 14 residues long. CDR3 sequence (DNA): TGTGCCAGCAGTTTCAGCCCAGTCGGGTCACCCCTCCACTTT. It is translated as CASSFSPVGSPLHF.

This rearrangement joins TRBV20-1 to TRBJ1-1; D is perhaps TRBD1 (5 bases). Per germline, CDR1 DFQATT and CDR2 SNEGSKA (reference sequence). The CDR3 spans 10 residues. V gave up 6 bases and J gave up 10 bases, with 12 bases separating them. CDR3 residues: CSALRGVAFF. CDR3 coding DNA: TGCAGTGCCCTTAGGGGTGTAGCTTTCTTT.

The J gene is TRBJ2-5, the V gene TRBV9, with TRBD1 matching over 9 bases. V shed 4 bases and J 5 bases; nucleotides not matched to a gene: 9. This CDR3 spans 15 amino acids. CDR1 and CDR2 from the germline V gene are SGDLS and YYNGEE. The DNA of the CDR3 is TGTGCCAGCAGCAAGCCGGGACAGGGTCGGGAGACCCAGTACTTC. Residues: CASSKPGQGRETQYF.

This chain joins TRBV24-1 and TRBJ2-6; the match to TRBD1 covers 10 bases. The length of the CDR3 is 18 residues. Trimming removed 5 bases from V and 1 base from J; junction bases left unmatched: 7. Germline V gene data show CDR1 as KGHDR and CDR2 as SFDVKD. The CDR3 DNA follows: TGTGCCACCAGTGGCCCACGGGACAGGGGTTCTGGGGCCAACGTCCTGACTTTC. It yields the protein CATSGPRDRGSGANVLTF.

This chain links TRBV4-3 with TRBJ1-1, with D unclear. Trimming took off 1 base at V and 5 bases at J, with 14 bases between the two ends. The CDR3 is 15 residues long. Germline-derived CDR1 and CDR2 are LGHNA and YSLEER. The CDR3 sequence: CASSQGRGSNTEAFF. For the CDR3, the DNA is TGCGCCAGCAGCCAAGGGAGAGGATCTAATACTGAAGCTTTCTTT.

The chain recombines TRBV14 with TRBJ2-3; D gene uncertain. V was shortened by 2 bases and J by 1 base, with 10 bases between the two germline ends. Germline lookup yields CDR1 SGHDN and CDR2 FVKESK. This CDR3 region has 15 residues. The CDR3 nucleotides are TGTGCCAGCAGCCAACGGCAGAGCGGCACAGATACGCAGTATTTT. Residues: CASSQRQSGTDTQYF.

The chain has TRBV15 and TRBJ2-2; TRBD2 matches at 8 bases. Trimming cost V 3 bases and J 1 base; bases outside gene matches: 10. This CDR3 contains 18 residues. Germline V gives CDR1 LNHNV, CDR2 YYDKDF (reference sequence). In nucleotides, the CDR3 is TGTGCCACCAGCAGCCTTTTCCCCGGGACTAGGAACACCGGGGAGCTGTTTTTT. Amino acid sequence: CATSSLFPGTRNTGELFF.

The genes are TRBV2 and TRBJ2-2; D might be TRBD2 (6 bases). The CDR3 covers 17 residues. Germline CDR1 is SNHLY and CDR2 is FYNNEI. Trimming took off 4 bases at V and 0 bases at J, with 15 bases between the two ends. CDR3 nucleotides: TGTGCCAGCAGTGGCTTGGGTCGGGAGACGAACACCGGGGAGCTGTTTTTT. Translation gives CASSGLGRETNTGELFF.

This clone was detected once. The rearrangement uses TRBV6-6 and TRBJ1-5, with TRBD1 matching 7 bases. V lost 2 bases and J lost 0; bases outside the gene matches: 4. The CDR3 totals 16 residues. The germline gives CDR1 MNHNY, CDR2 SVGAGI (reference sequence). CDR3 loop: CASSYRTGYSNQPQHF. The CDR3 DNA reads as TGTGCCAGCAGTTACCGGACAGGCTATAGCAATCAGCCCCAGCATTTT.

V gene TRBV15 combines with J gene TRBJ2-7, with TRBD2 matching over 7 bases. The CDR3 length is 15 residues. The trim removed 0 bases at V and 3 bases at J, leaving 5 bases unmatched. Germline V gene lookup returns CDR1 LNHNV and CDR2 YYDKDF (reference sequence). CDR3 coding DNA: TGTGCCACCAGCAGAGAAGACGGCGGGAGCTACGAGCAGTACTTC. Protein: CATSREDGGSYEQYF.